Below, one T cell receptor beta chain is given with its context. The antigen is unknown. The source of the sample is a study of blood T cells in healthy people across ages. Then a second PCR, running roughly 7 to 11 cycles, was carried out with a sample-barcoded 5' primer and a J-beta primer mix. Every cDNA molecule carried a tag from a template-switch adaptor bearing 12 random nucleotides. TCRdb reprocessed the 5' RACE reads with MiXCR, giving one entry per CDR3 protein. The table includes 1.5 million or so distinct CDR3 sequences, under 55% detected once. The study, taken as a whole, reports: Age showed a roughly linear inverse relationship with TCR beta diversity per million T cells.

Sequencing was done on a sample of blood. The source is a woman between 18 and 30 years old in good health.

The CDR3 sequence: CSATPSGMNTEAFF. The CDR3 DNA is TGCAGCGCTACCCCCAGCGGTATGAACACTGAAGCTTTCTTT. The chain has TRBV29-1 and TRBJ1-1; D unclear. CDR1 and CDR2 from the germline V gene are SQVTM and ANQGSEA. The CDR3 has 14 residues. V was trimmed by 7 bases and J by 0 bases, leaving 15 bases between them.